These 2 T cell receptor beta chains were sequenced from one sample in a study of cytomegalovirus exposure and HLA in healthy donors. With 60 Vbeta and 13 Jbeta primers, the PCR was carried out. TCRdb's copy holds only in-frame clones and misses some; the assay was immunoSEQ multiplex PCR. The sample yields tens of thousands of clones, 63% seen once. Sequencing was done on a sample of PBMCs. The source is a woman aged 40 to 50 in good health and CMV-seropositive.

The chain uses TRBV5-6 and TRBJ2-5, with D unclear. Trimming took 0 bases from V and 4 from J, leaving 10 bases between them. Germline CDR1 is SGHDT and CDR2 is YYEEEE. The CDR3 consists of 14 residues. Here the CDR3 DNA reads TGTGCCAGCAGCTTGGCCCGCGGTCGAGAGACCCAGTACTTC. It yields the protein CASSLARGRETQYF.

Written as DNA, the CDR3 is TGTGCCAGCCAAAGCGAGACCCAGTACTTC. This sequence encodes CASQSETQYF. The V call is TRBV28, the J call TRBJ2-5; D not resolved. The CDR3 has 10 residues. The V end lost 8 bases, the J end lost 5 bases, and 6 bases lay between the germline ends. Germline loops: CDR1 MDHEN, CDR2 SYDVKM.